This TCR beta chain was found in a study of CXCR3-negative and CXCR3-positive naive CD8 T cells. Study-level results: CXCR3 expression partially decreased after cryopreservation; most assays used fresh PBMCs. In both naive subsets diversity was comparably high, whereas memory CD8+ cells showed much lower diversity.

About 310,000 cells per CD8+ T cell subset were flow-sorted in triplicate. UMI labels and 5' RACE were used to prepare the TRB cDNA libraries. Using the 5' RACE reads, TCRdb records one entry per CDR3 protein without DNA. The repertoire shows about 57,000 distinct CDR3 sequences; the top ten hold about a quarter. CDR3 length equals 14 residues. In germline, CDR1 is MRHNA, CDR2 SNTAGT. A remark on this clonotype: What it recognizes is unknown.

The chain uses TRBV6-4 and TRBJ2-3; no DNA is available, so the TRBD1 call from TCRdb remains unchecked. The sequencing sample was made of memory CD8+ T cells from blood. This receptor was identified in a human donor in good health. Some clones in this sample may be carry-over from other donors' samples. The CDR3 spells CASSDSQGADTQYF.